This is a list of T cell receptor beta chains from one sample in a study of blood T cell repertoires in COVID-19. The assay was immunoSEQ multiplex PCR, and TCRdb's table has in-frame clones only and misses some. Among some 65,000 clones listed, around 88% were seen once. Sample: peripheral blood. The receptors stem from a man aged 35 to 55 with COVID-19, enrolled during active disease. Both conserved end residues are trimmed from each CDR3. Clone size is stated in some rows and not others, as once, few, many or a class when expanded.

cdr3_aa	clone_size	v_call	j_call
ASSTLGLAPRGDTDTQY	.	TRBV7-9	TRBJ2-3
ASRQTVNTEAF	few	TRBV6-5	TRBJ1-1
ASRTGVYGYT	.	TRBV9	TRBJ1-2
ASSLERGSYEQY	once	TRBV11-2	TRBJ2-7
AWSFVNEQF	.	TRBV30	TRBJ2-1
ASSQGQANYGYT	.	TRBV5-1	TRBJ1-2
ASSLYSGGAGETQY	.	TRBV4-2	TRBJ2-5
ASSDPGQGTDTQY	.	TRBV10-1	TRBJ2-3
ASSLTGSNQPQH	once	TRBV5-8	TRBJ1-5
AWSSGGYEQY	.	TRBV30	TRBJ2-7
ASSQPMFAGSIKNIQY	.	TRBV4-1	TRBJ2-4
ASTQTSGGWEEQY	once	TRBV19	TRBJ2-7
ASSYSGYGANVLT	.	TRBV6-5	TRBJ2-6
ASSHGGDGNQPQH	.	TRBV5-4	TRBJ1-5
ASSLFQGSVSQPQH	.	TRBV28	TRBJ1-5
ASSQRQPNTIY	.	TRBV3-1/TRBV3-2	TRBJ1-3
ASSLWDSYNEQF	.	TRBV27	TRBJ2-1
ASSRTGSEAF	medium-sized	TRBV7-9	TRBJ1-1
ASSAGQAANEQF	.	TRBV10-1	TRBJ2-1